This T cell receptor (beta chain) was sequenced for a study of shared clonotypes between healthy human individuals. Sorted-subset replicate PCR reactions were performed with around 200 ng DNA, corresponding to roughly 27,000 T cell genomes. Sequencing was performed with immunoSEQ multiplex PCR; in TCRdb, only in-frame clones are kept and a portion is missing. The sample shows around 2,000,000 clones, roughly 94% of them seen only once. There are 16 residues in the CDR3. From germline, CDR1 is SGHRS and CDR2 YFSETQ. V lost 1 base to trimming and J lost 7 bases; unmatched junction nucleotides: 10. This chain links TRBV5-1 with TRBJ2-4, with 8 positions matching TRBD1. The receptor comes from a young man in good health. The sample comprised naive CD4+ T cells sorted from blood. Subset of the sample: CD45RA+ positively selected. This chain's CDR3 is CASSLYGDRGYNIQYF. The CDR3 DNA is TGCGCCAGCAGCTTGTACGGAGACAGGGGCTATAACATTCAGTACTTC.